The T cell receptor (beta chain) under discussion was sequenced for a study of blood T cells in healthy people across ages. Study-wide results and caveats: No one knew whether donors had CMV, which possibly confounded expanded clonotype changes. Roughly linear declines in TCR beta diversity per million T cells occurred with age.

Each sample yielded at least 7 million isolated PBMCs. Per sample, at least 6 micrograms of total RNA were extracted. On this clonotype: Its antigen remains unknown.

A second about 6 to 11 cycle PCR used barcoded and J-beta primers. TCRdb reprocessed the 5' RACE reads with MiXCR, giving one entry per CDR3 protein. This table has around 320,000 distinct CDR3 sequences, around 29% appearing once. CDR1 is MGHRA and CDR2 is YSYEKL in the germline V gene. CDR3 length equals 18 residues. Trimming at V came to 0 bases and at J to 7 bases, leaving 16 bases not matched to a gene. The sample was blood. This sequence joins TRBV4-1 and TRBJ2-5, with 8 positions matching TRBD1. The receptor's source is a woman in her 70s in good health. The CDR3 region is CASSQEAPTGVLEGTQYF. As DNA, the CDR3 is TGCGCCAGCAGCCAAGAGGCCCCGACAGGGGTTCTTGAGGGGACCCAGTACTTC.